This note documents a single T cell receptor beta chain sequence. The antigen is not known. The length of the CDR3 is 15 residues. Germline trimming cut 0 bases from V and 8 bases from J; bases unmatched to any gene: 7. Looked up from germline, CDR1 is SGHRS and CDR2 is YFSETQ. The PCR had 60 Vbeta and 13 Jbeta primers. Data came from immunoSEQ multiplex PCR; TCRdb stores just in-frame clones and leaves some out. The sample consists of some 170,000 clones, approximately 72% of them appearing once. This entry belongs to a study of cytomegalovirus exposure and HLA in healthy donors. Study-wide context: Researchers previously reported finding 90 million to 130 million unique TCR beta sequences from roughly 180 million T cells. Broader study findings: For most TCR sequences rarity was the rule, although some public TCRs occurred in many donors. Most TCR beta V segments were productive about 90% or about 30% of the time in an earlier analysis.

The sample was PBMCs. The TCR originated in a human donor in good health. The V call is TRBV5-1, the J call TRBJ2-1; TRBD1 aligns across 8 bases. The CDR3 is CASSLVAGGKDEQFF. The CDR3 DNA reads as TGCGCCAGCAGCTTGGTGGCAGGGGGCAAGGATGAGCAGTTCTTC. Filled out from reference TRBV5-1 and TRBJ2-1, the complete variable domain reads KAGVTQTPRYLIKTRGQQVTLSCSPISGHRSVSWYQQTPGQGLQFLFEYFSETQRNKGNFPGRFSGRQFSNSRSEMNVSTLELGDSALYLCASSLVAGGKDEQFFGPGTRLTVL.